This entry describes one T cell receptor (beta chain). Germline CDR1 SEHNR, CDR2 FQNEAQ (reference sequence). V lost 3 bases, J lost 10 bases, and 19 bases lay in between. This CDR3 comprises 15 residues. The data are from a study of blood T cell repertoires in COVID-19. Methods used by the authors: Scientists estimated how many nucleated cells there were by amplifying reference gene primers. Repertoires were generated with immunoSEQ multiplex PCR, while TCRdb's copy carries only in-frame clones and drops some. The D gene and trimming were derived from the DNA, and the V and J assignments and clone size from that table. The repertoire holds some 310,000 clones, with roughly 90% as singletons.

V usage is TRBV7-9 and J usage is TRBJ2-1; the D gene is possibly TRBD2 (6 bases). The sequenced material came from peripheral blood. This clonotype was sampled from a woman aged 25 to 45 with COVID-19, enrolled during active disease. The CDR3 protein is CASSFASEGRREQFF. DNA for the CDR3: TGTGCCAGCAGCTTCGCTAGCGAGGGCCGCCGGGAGCAGTTCTTC.